The 29 T cell receptor beta chains below were found in one sample sequenced in a study of blood T cell repertoires in COVID-19. Produced via immunoSEQ multiplex PCR; TCRdb's table is partial and in-frame only. The sample has 250,000 to 300,000 clones, 86% seen once. The sample consisted of peripheral blood. These receptor sequences come from a man younger than 45 with active or convalescent COVID-19.

This chain links TRBV19 with TRBJ2-1, with TRBD1 matching 8 bases. CDR3 length: 15 amino acids. CDR1 LNHDA and CDR2 SQIVND come from the germline V gene (reference sequence). V lost 7 bases, J lost 8 bases, and 13 bases stayed unmatched. The CDR3 is CASKLEDREFDEQFF. The CDR3 nucleotides read TGTGCCAGTAAATTAGAGGACAGGGAGTTTGATGAGCAGTTCTTC.

The J gene is TRBJ1-6, the V gene TRBV5-6, with D perhaps TRBD1 (5 bases). The CDR3 is made up of 14 amino acids. Trimming stripped 1 base from V and 7 bases from J, with 9 bases between. The germline gives CDR1 SGHDT, CDR2 YYEEEE. CDR3 bases: TGTGCCAGCAGCTTGAGTAGGACAAATTCACCCCTCCACTTT. It yields the protein CASSLSRTNSPLHF.

V is TRBV7-3 and J is TRBJ2-3; D uncertain. Deletions cut 5 bases from V and 0 bases from J, with 12 bases between. This CDR3 contains 15 residues. CDR1 SGHTA and CDR2 FQGTGA come from the germline V gene. In nucleotides, the CDR3 is TGTGCCAGCAGCACAGACGTCTCCAGCACAGATACGCAGTATTTT. Translating it yields CASSTDVSSTDTQYF.

This chain connects TRBV2 to TRBJ2-7; D remains unclear. In germline, CDR1 is SNHLY, CDR2 FYNNEI. This CDR3 is built from 12 residues. Deletions cut 5 bases from V and 1 base from J, with 6 bases between. The CDR3 here is CASSLNSYEQYF. The DNA of the CDR3 is TGTGCCAGCAGTCTTAATTCCTACGAGCAGTACTTC.

The CDR3 region is CASSTRYDSYEQYF. For the CDR3, the DNA is TGTGCCAGCAGTACGAGATACGACAGCTACGAGCAGTACTTC. The gene calls are TRBV2 and TRBJ2-7, with D possibly being TRBD1 (5 bases). CDR1 is SNHLY, CDR2 FYNNEI, per germline. CDR3 length equals 14 residues. Deletions cut 5 bases from V and 3 bases from J, with 14 bases between.

V gene TRBV5-5 combines with J gene TRBJ2-6, with a weak D call TRBD1 (6 bases). This CDR3 has 18 residues. Trimming removed 0 bases from V and 0 bases from J, with 13 bases in between. Germline CDR1 and CDR2: SGHKS and YYEKEE (reference sequence). The CDR3 coding sequence is TGTGCCAGCAGCTTGGTTTCGGGACAAAACTCTGGGGCCAACGTCCTGACTTTC. Protein product: CASSLVSGQNSGANVLTF.

V gene TRBV15 combines with J gene TRBJ1-6, with 7 bases aligning to TRBD1. Germline CDR1 is LNHNV and CDR2 is YYDKDF (reference sequence). The CDR3 consists of 15 residues. The V and J ends lost 4 bases and 8 bases, in that order; junction bases with no gene match: 8. CDR3 nucleotides: TGTGCCACCAGCATCGGGACAGTCGGATATTCACCCCTCCACTTT. Amino acids: CATSIGTVGYSPLHF.

The CDR3 nucleotides are TGTGCCAGCAGCCACAGACAGCGATCTAACTATGGCTACACCTTC. Translating gives CASSHRQRSNYGYTF. The rearrangement links TRBV3-1 (or the pseudogene TRBV3-2) to TRBJ1-2; weak D call: TRBD1 (5 bases). Trimming shortened V by 3 bases and J by 0 bases, and 11 bases separated the two germline ends. This CDR3 comprises 15 residues. CDR1 LGHDT and CDR2 YNNKEL come from the germline V gene (reference sequence).

This chain links TRBV11-2 with TRBJ2-5, with 11 bases that match TRBD2. From germline, CDR1 is SGHAT and CDR2 FQNNGV. CDR3 length equals 17 residues. Trimming at V came to 4 bases and at J to 4 bases, leaving 11 bases not matched to a gene. CDR3 sequence reads: CASSSGLSGGAVETQYF. The DNA for the CDR3 is TGTGCCAGCAGCTCAGGGCTTAGCGGGGGGGCGGTAGAGACCCAGTACTTC.

This chain connects TRBV9 to TRBJ2-7; weak D call: TRBD2 (7 bases). The germline V and J ends were trimmed by 3 bases and 4 bases, with 17 bases remaining between them. The CDR3 has 15 amino acids. The germline gives CDR1 SGDLS, CDR2 YYNGEE. CDR3 amino acids: CASSASRGGAYEQYF. The CDR3 DNA follows: TGTGCCAGCAGCGCGAGCCGTGGGGGGGCATACGAGCAGTACTTC.

The CDR3 nucleotides are TGTGCCAGCAGGGAGGACCGGGCTTCTTCACCCCTCCACTTT. It is translated as CASREDRASSPLHF. The gene calls are TRBV2 and TRBJ1-6; the D is unclear. The CDR3 consists of 14 residues. V was cut by 6 bases and J by 9 bases, with 15 bases left in between. Germline loops: CDR1 SNHLY, CDR2 FYNNEI.

V usage is TRBV7-8 and J usage is TRBJ2-7; 7 bases align to TRBD1. This CDR3 comprises 15 residues. With V trimmed by 5 bases and J by 1 base, 8 bases remained unmatched. In germline, CDR1 is SGHVS, CDR2 FQNEAQ. CDR3 loop: CASSPLATGSYEQYF. The CDR3 coding sequence is TGTGCCAGCAGCCCACTTGCGACAGGGTCCTACGAGCAGTACTTC.

The chain is built from TRBV30 and TRBJ2-7; tentative D call: TRBD1 (6 bases). The V end was cut by 3 bases, the J end by 4 bases, with 19 bases between. There are 15 residues in the CDR3. Per germline, CDR1 GTSNPN and CDR2 SVGIG (reference sequence). The CDR3 DNA sequence: TGTGCCTGGAGCCGGGATGGGTACAGGGTGTACGAGCAGTACTTC. Encoded protein: CAWSRDGYRVYEQYF.

The sample holds one count of this clone. The chain uses TRBV19 and TRBJ1-4, with TRBD1 identical over 8 bases. The CDR3 sequence is 17 residues long. V shed 3 bases, J shed 6 bases, and the junction held 12 bases outside the gene matches. Germline V CDR1 and CDR2: LNHDA, SQIVND (reference sequence). The DNA of the CDR3 is TGTGCCAGTAGTATCGGACGCCAGGGGGCTTTGGATGAAAAACTGTTTTTT. Translating it yields CASSIGRQGALDEKLFF.

The chain employs TRBV4-3 and TRBJ1-2; 7 nucleotides agree with TRBD1. CDR3 length equals 14 residues. Germline CDR1 LGHNA, CDR2 YSLEER. V gave up 2 bases and J gave up 2 bases; unmatched junction bases: 2. This CDR3 reads CASSQTQGNYGYTF. The CDR3 region has the DNA TGCGCCAGCAGCCAAACACAGGGGAACTATGGCTACACCTTC.

This sequence joins TRBV7-2 and TRBJ1-2; D possibly corresponds to TRBD1 (6 bases). Looked up from germline, CDR1 is SGHTA and CDR2 is FQGNSA. The CDR3 is made up of 13 amino acids. V was cut by 4 bases and J by 4 bases, with 10 bases left in between. Here the CDR3 DNA reads TGTGCCAGCAGCTCGAAGGGGGTCTATGGCTACACCTTC. It is translated as CASSSKGVYGYTF. Based on the CDR3 plus reference TRBV7-2 and TRBJ1-2, the full variable domain is GAGVSQSPSNKVTEKGKDVELRCDPISGHTALYWYRQSLGQGLEFLIYFQGNSAPDKSGLPSDRFSAERTGGSVSTLTIQRTQQEDSAVYLCASSSKGVYGYTFGSGTRLTVV.

The chain links TRBV3-1 (or the pseudogene TRBV3-2) to TRBJ2-5; 10 positions agree with TRBD2. CDR3 size: 16 residues. V trimming: 4 bases; J trimming: 1 base; junction bases outside the gene matches: 6. Germline V lookup: CDR1 LGHDT, CDR2 YNNKEL (reference sequence). In DNA form, the CDR3 reads TGTGCCAGCAGCCTAGCTAGCGGGGGAAGCCAAGAGACCCAGTACTTC. This sequence encodes CASSLASGGSQETQYF.

J is TRBJ2-2 and V is TRBV7-2, with 11 bases lining up with TRBD1. This CDR3 is 16 amino acids long. Germline V gene data show CDR1 as SGHTA and CDR2 as FQGNSA. With V trimmed by 7 bases and J by 4 bases, 8 bases remained unmatched. The CDR3 reads CASTPRTGGRTGELFF. CDR3 bases: TGTGCCAGCACCCCGAGGACAGGGGGCCGCACCGGGGAGCTGTTTTTT.

The chain is built from TRBV4-2 and TRBJ2-7; TRBD1 matches 9 bases. Trimming cost V 0 bases and J 2 bases; bases outside gene matches: 2. CDR3 size: 15 residues. Per the germline V gene, CDR1 is LGHNA and CDR2 is YNFKEQ. CDR3 sequence reads: CASSQEDRGAYEQYF. CDR3 DNA sequence: TGTGCCAGCAGCCAAGAGGACAGGGGCGCCTACGAGCAGTACTTC.

The chain employs TRBV6-1 and TRBJ2-3; 7 bases agree with TRBD1. Germline V gives CDR1 MNHNS, CDR2 SASEGT. This CDR3 has 16 residues. J gave up 4 bases and V 4 bases, and 11 bases lay outside the gene matches. The CDR3 sequence is CASSVGPLTGADTQYF. As DNA, the CDR3 is TGTGCCAGCAGTGTCGGACCACTCACAGGGGCAGATACGCAGTATTTT.

The chain has TRBV19 and TRBJ1-3, with D hard to call. CDR1 is LNHDA and CDR2 is SQIVND in the germline V gene (reference sequence). The V end lost 7 bases, the J end lost 0 bases, and 10 bases lay between the germline ends. There are 14 residues in the CDR3. The CDR3: CASTTWSSGNTIYF. CDR3 DNA sequence: TGTGCCAGTACCACTTGGAGCTCTGGAAACACCATATATTTT.

The V call is TRBV19, the J call TRBJ1-2; D not resolved. The CDR3 contains 11 residues. The germline CDR1 and CDR2 sequences are LNHDA and SQIVND (reference sequence). V was clipped by 4 bases and J by 7 bases, with 7 bases between them. The CDR3 protein is CASSTVSGYTF. The CDR3 bases are TGTGCCAGTAGTACCGTCTCTGGCTACACCTTC.

The rearrangement joins TRBV9 to TRBJ2-3; 8 bases are shared with TRBD2. Germline loops: CDR1 SGDLS, CDR2 YYNGEE. The CDR3 sequence is 15 residues long. V trimming: 3 bases; J trimming: 0 bases; junction bases outside the gene matches: 3. The CDR3 DNA is TGTGCCAGCAGCGATAGCGGGGTTAGCACAGATACGCAGTATTTT. Amino acid sequence: CASSDSGVSTDTQYF.

The chain recombines TRBV5-1 with TRBJ2-1; D possibly corresponds to TRBD2 (7 bases). CDR3 length: 14 residues. Germline V lookup: CDR1 SGHRS, CDR2 YFSETQ. The germline V and J ends were trimmed by 2 bases and 7 bases, with 13 bases remaining between them. As DNA, the CDR3 is TGCGCCAGCAGCTTCGGGGGGCCGTCGAATGAGCAGTTCTTC. Translation gives CASSFGGPSNEQFF.

The gene calls are TRBV6-1 and TRBJ2-7, with a weak D call TRBD1 (5 bases). Germline lookup yields CDR1 MNHNS and CDR2 SASEGT. This CDR3 spans 16 amino acids. Trimming left V 2 bases short and J 7 bases short, with 21 bases between. CDR3 bases: TGTGCCAGCAGTGAACTCGACAGCTACGAGGATGCTGAGCAGTACTTC. Translating it yields CASSELDSYEDAEQYF.

On this clone: Other nucleotide sequences from this sample produce the same CDR3. The rearrangement links TRBV2 to TRBJ1-5; 9 bases line up with TRBD1. V was pared by 6 bases and J by 1 base, with 1 base of the junction left unmatched. Germline-derived CDR1 and CDR2 are SNHLY and FYNNEI. The CDR3 runs 14 residues. The CDR3 region is CASRDRGSNQPQHF. The CDR3 DNA reads TGTGCCAGCAGGGACAGGGGAAGCAATCAGCCCCAGCATTTT.

The chain links TRBV14 to TRBJ1-2; no clear D. CDR3 length: 12 residues. Germline CDR1 SGHDN, CDR2 FVKESK. V dropped 0 bases and J dropped 4 bases, with 3 bases sitting between them. This chain's CDR3 is CASSQELYGYTF. The CDR3 DNA sequence: TGTGCCAGCAGCCAAGAACTCTATGGCTACACCTTC.

The chain recombines TRBV3-1 (or the pseudogene TRBV3-2) with TRBJ2-2; tentatively, D is TRBD1 (6 bases). This CDR3 contains 15 residues. Trimming pared 1 base from V and 6 bases from J, leaving 12 bases between. CDR1 is LGHDT and CDR2 is YNNKEL in the germline V gene (reference sequence). The CDR3 reads CASSQVTGRAGELFF. In DNA form, the CDR3 reads TGTGCCAGCAGCCAAGTGACAGGAAGGGCCGGGGAGCTGTTTTTT.

This chain uses TRBV10-1 with TRBJ1-1; 7 bases are a match to TRBD1. Germline V gene data show CDR1 as WNHNN and CDR2 as SYGVQD (reference sequence). The V and J ends lost 3 bases and 2 bases, in that order; junction bases with no gene match: 3. The CDR3 length is 14 residues. DNA for the CDR3: TGCGCCAGCAGTGACGAGGGGGCCAACACTGAAGCTTTCTTT. As protein: CASSDEGANTEAFF.